This T cell receptor beta chain was documented in a study of T-cell memory formation after mild COVID-19. For the study at large: TCR clusters showed largely donor specificity.

The CDR3 has 13 residues. V lost 0 bases and J 5 bases, leaving 8 bases between the germline ends. Per the germline V gene, CDR1 is LGHDT and CDR2 is YNNKEL (reference sequence). Points from the study as a whole: CM and EM subsets held most contracting CD4+ clones; EMRA held CD8+ ones. The finding that pre-infection memory included some responding clones suggested that cross-reactive memory joined.

On this clonotype itself: Its antigen is unidentified.

Amplification by 5'RACE using constant-segment primers produced TCR alpha and TCR beta cDNA libraries that carried sample barcodes and UMIs. A single record per CDR3 protein comes from TCRdb applying MiXCR to the 5' RACE reads. The sample shows about 180,000 distinct CDR3 sequences, about a fifth of them seen only once. V and J are TRBV3-1 and TRBJ2-7; the D gene is possibly TRBD2 (6 bases). The sample consisted of PBMCs or a T cell subset sorted from them (not recorded which). The clonotype was recovered from a young man who had mild COVID-19 (a few samples of this study predate the infection). Cell type and time point are not known. The CDR3 sequence: CASSQEGGDEQYF. The DNA for the CDR3 is TGTGCCAGCAGCCAAGAAGGAGGGGACGAGCAGTACTTC.